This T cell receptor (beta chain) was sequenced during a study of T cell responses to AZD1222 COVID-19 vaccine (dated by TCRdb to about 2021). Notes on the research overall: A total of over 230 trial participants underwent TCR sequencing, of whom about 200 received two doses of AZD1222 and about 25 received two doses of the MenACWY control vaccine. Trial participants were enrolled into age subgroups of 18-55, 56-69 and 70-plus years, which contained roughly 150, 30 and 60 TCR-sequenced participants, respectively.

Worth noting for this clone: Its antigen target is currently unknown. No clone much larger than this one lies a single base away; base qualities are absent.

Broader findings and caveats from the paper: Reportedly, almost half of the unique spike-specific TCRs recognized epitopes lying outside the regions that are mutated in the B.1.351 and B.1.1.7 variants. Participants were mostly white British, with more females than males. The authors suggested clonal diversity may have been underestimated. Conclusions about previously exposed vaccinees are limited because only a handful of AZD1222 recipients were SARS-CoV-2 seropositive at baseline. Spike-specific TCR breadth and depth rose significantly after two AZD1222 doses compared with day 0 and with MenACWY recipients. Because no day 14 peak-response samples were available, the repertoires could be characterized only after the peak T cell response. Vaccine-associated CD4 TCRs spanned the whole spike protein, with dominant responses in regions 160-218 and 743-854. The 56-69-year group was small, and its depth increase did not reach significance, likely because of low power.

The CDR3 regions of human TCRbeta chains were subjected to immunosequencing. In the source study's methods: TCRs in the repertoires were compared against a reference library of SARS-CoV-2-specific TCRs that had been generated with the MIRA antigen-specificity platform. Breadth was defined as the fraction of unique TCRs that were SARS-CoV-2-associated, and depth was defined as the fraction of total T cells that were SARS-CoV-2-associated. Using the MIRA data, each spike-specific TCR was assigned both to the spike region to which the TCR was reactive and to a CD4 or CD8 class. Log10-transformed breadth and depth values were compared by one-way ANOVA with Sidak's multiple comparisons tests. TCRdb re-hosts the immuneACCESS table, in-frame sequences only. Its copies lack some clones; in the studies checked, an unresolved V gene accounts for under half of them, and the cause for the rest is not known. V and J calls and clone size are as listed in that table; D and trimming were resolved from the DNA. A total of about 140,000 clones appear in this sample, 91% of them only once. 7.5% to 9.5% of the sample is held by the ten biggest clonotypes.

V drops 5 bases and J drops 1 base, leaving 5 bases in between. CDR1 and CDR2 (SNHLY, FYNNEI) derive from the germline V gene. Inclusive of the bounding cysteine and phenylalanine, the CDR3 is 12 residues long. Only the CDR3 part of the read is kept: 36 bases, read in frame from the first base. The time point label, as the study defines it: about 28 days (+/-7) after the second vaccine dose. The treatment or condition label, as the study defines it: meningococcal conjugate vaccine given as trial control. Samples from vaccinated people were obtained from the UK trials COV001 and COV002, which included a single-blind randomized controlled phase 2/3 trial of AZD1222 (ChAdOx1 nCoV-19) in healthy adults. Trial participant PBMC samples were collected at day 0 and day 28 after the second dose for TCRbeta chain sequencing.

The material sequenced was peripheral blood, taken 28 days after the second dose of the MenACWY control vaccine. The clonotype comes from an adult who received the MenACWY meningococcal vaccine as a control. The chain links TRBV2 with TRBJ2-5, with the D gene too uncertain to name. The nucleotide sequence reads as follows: TGTGCCAGCAGTAACATCCAAGAGACCCAGTACTTC. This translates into CASSNIQETQYF.